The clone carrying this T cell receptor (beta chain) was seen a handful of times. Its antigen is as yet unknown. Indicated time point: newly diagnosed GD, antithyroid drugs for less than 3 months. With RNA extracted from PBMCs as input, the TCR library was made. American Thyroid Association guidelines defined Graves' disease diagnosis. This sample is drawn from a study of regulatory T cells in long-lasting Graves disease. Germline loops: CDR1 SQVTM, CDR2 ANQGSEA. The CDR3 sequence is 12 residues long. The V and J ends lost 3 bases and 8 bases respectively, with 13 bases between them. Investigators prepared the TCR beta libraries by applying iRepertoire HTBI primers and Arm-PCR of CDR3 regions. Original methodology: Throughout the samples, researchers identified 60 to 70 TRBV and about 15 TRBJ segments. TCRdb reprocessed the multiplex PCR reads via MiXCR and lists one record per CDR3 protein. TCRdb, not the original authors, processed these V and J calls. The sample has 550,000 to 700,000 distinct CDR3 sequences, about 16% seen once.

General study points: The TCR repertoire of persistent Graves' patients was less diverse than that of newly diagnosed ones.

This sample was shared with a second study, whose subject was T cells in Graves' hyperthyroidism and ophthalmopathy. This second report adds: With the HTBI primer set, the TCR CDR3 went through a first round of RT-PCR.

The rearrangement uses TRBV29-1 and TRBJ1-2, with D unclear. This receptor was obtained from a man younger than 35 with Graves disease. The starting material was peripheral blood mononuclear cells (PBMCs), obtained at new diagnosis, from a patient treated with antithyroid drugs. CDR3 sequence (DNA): TGCAGCGTTGAGTCGGGGAATTGGGGCTACACCTTC. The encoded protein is CSVESGNWGYTF. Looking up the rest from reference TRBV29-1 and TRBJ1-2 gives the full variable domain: SAVISQKPSRDICQRGTSLTIQCQVDSQVTMMFWYRQQPGQSLTLIATANQGSEATYESGFVIDKFPISRPNLTFSTLTVSNMSPEDSSIYLCSVESGNWGYTFGSGTRLTVV.